What follows are 11 T cell receptor beta chains derived from one specimen sequenced in a study of cytomegalovirus exposure and HLA in healthy donors. This PCR relied on a set of 60 Vbeta primers and 13 Jbeta primers. Libraries were prepared by immunoSEQ multiplex PCR; TCRdb keeps only in-frame clonotypes and omits some of them. The table has 150,000 or so clones, 60% to 80% seen once. The sample was PBMCs. The receptors derive from a woman aged 45-59 years in good health and CMV-seropositive.

This chain links TRBV9 with TRBJ1-2, with TRBD1 identical over 12 bases. This CDR3 has 13 amino acids. With 10 bases clipped from V and 2 bases from J, the junction kept 3 bases outside the gene matches. In germline, CDR1 is SGDLS, CDR2 YYNGEE. CDR3 in amino acids: CASGTGGNYGYTF. The CDR3 nucleotides are TGTGCCTCCGGGACAGGGGGCAACTATGGCTACACCTTC.

This clone was picked up a small number of times. The chain has TRBV14 and TRBJ1-4, with 10 nucleotides matching TRBD1. The CDR3 length is 14 residues. J was trimmed by 5 bases and V by 4 bases; bases with no gene match: 1. In germline, CDR1 is SGHDN, CDR2 FVKESK. The CDR3 here is CASSRDRGNEKLFF. The CDR3 DNA is TGTGCCAGCAGCCGGGACAGGGGAAATGAAAAACTGTTTTTT.

The chain links TRBV4-3 to TRBJ1-4, with 11 bases matching TRBD1. The CDR3 has 16 amino acids. The germline CDR1 and CDR2 sequences are LGHNA and YSLEER. V shed 0 bases and J 8 bases; nucleotides not matched to a gene: 5. CDR3 nucleotides: TGCGCCAGCAGCCAAGATGGACAGGGGGCAGGGGAAAAACTGTTTTTT. Translated: CASSQDGQGAGEKLFF.

The chain links TRBV15 to TRBJ2-7, with TRBD1 matching over 10 bases. V lost 3 bases, J lost 2 bases, and 4 bases stayed unmatched. Germline V gives CDR1 LNHNV, CDR2 YYDKDF (reference sequence). The CDR3 covers 15 residues. The CDR3 DNA sequence: TGTGCCACCAGCAGCACCGGGACAGGGGCCTACGAGCAGTACTTC. Protein: CATSSTGTGAYEQYF.

The J gene is TRBJ2-7, the V gene TRBV27, with D maybe TRBD2 (5 bases). The germline CDR1 and CDR2 sequences are MNHEY and SMNVEV (reference sequence). V was pared by 2 bases and J by 3 bases, with 14 bases between. The CDR3 is 15 amino acids. CDR3 DNA: TGTGCCAGCAGTTTAACTCTGACGGGGAGCTACGAGCAGTACTTC. Protein product: CASSLTLTGSYEQYF.

The chain combines TRBV6-1 with TRBJ1-5; no definite D call. The germline CDR1 and CDR2 sequences are MNHNS and SASEGT. This CDR3 contains 14 residues. V lost 3 bases, J lost 10 bases, and 16 bases lay in between. CDR3 protein: CASSEMRVEEPQHF. The CDR3 DNA reads TGTGCCAGCAGTGAGATGAGGGTAGAGGAACCCCAGCATTTT.

The chain is built from TRBV2 and TRBJ1-5; no clear D. The CDR3 consists of 16 residues. Germline CDR1 SNHLY, CDR2 FYNNEI. The germline V and J ends were trimmed by 0 bases and 2 bases, with 11 bases remaining between them. CDR3 bases: TGTGCCAGCAGTGAAGCCGGGAGATATGGCAATCAGCCCCAGCATTTT. Translation gives CASSEAGRYGNQPQHF.

The rearrangement joins TRBV7-3 to TRBJ2-2; 7 bases are shared with TRBD2. The CDR3 has 16 residues. Trimming took 4 bases from V and 2 from J; bases not matched to a gene: 7. Germline V gives CDR1 SGHTA, CDR2 FQGTGA. CDR3 residues: CASSSVGGSNTGELFF. The CDR3 DNA reads as TGTGCCAGCAGCTCTGTGGGCGGGAGCAACACCGGGGAGCTGTTTTTT.

The chain employs TRBV13 and TRBJ2-7, with D maybe TRBD1 (6 bases). The CDR3 totals 15 residues. V was trimmed by 2 bases and J by 5 bases, leaving 16 bases between them. CDR1 and CDR2 (germline): PRHDT, FYEKMQ (reference sequence). CDR3: CASSLFGRGPNEQYF. The CDR3 nucleotides read TGTGCCAGCAGCTTATTCGGCAGGGGCCCCAACGAGCAGTACTTC. The full variable domain, completed using reference TRBV13 and TRBJ2-7, is AAGVIQSPRHLIKEKRETATLKCYPIPRHDTVYWYQQGPGQDPQFLISFYEKMQSDKGSIPDRFSAQQFSDYHSELNMSSLELGDSALYFCASSLFGRGPNEQYFGPGTRLTVT.

This chain uses TRBV7-8 with TRBJ1-2; D ambiguous. This CDR3 is built from 15 residues. The V gene's germline CDR1 is SGHVS and CDR2 FQNEAQ. V was clipped by 6 bases and J by 5 bases, with 19 bases between them. The CDR3 protein is CASSRTAIGRYGYTF. CDR3 bases: TGTGCCAGCAGTAGGACCGCGATAGGGAGGTATGGCTACACCTTC.

The chain recombines TRBV5-8 with TRBJ1-1, with 7 bases aligning to TRBD1. CDR3 size: 18 residues. After removal of 9 bases from V and 2 bases from J, the junction contained 22 bases not matched to a gene. CDR1 SGHTS and CDR2 YDEGEE come from the germline V gene. The CDR3 loop is CAITSTYRDSLGNTEAFF. Here the CDR3 DNA reads TGTGCCATCACCTCCACTTACCGGGACAGCCTGGGAAACACTGAAGCTTTCTTT.